Shown below are 9 T cell receptor beta chains from a single sample sequenced in a study of T cell repertoires in cytomegalovirus infection. From the reads, TCRdb called clonotypes with MiXCR, one entry per CDR3 protein. The sample lists about 150,000 distinct CDR3 sequences, 15% to 20% occurring once. The sample comprised CD8+ T cells from PBMCs. The source of these receptors is a human donor in good health (CMV status not recorded). Some clones in this sample may be carry-over from other donors' samples.

This sequence joins TRBV7-9 and TRBJ1-1; D may be TRBD1 (5 bases). This CDR3 is 12 amino acids long. Trimming left V 11 bases short and J 5 bases short, with 15 bases between. Germline V CDR1 and CDR2: SEHNR, FQNEAQ (reference sequence). CDR3 nucleotide sequence: TGTGCCCTAAGGGGCGTTCAAACTGAAGCTTTCTTT. As protein: CALRGVQTEAFF.

This clonotype was seen a few times. The chain joins TRBV7-9 to TRBJ2-1, with D possibly being TRBD2 (6 bases). The germline gives CDR1 SEHNR, CDR2 FQNEAQ (reference sequence). The CDR3 contains 15 residues. V was pared by 3 bases and J by 7 bases, with 16 bases between. The CDR3 DNA follows: TGTGCCAGCAGCTTGGAGGGGTTGGAAACGAATGAGCAGTTCTTC. Translating gives CASSLEGLETNEQFF. The whole variable domain, filled in from reference TRBV7-9 and TRBJ2-1, reads DTGVSQNPRHKITKRGQNVTFRCDPISEHNRLYWYRQTLGQGPEFLTYFQNEAQLEKSRLLSDRFSAERPKGSFSTLEIQRTEQGDSAMYLCASSLEGLETNEQFFGPGTRLTVL.

There are a few counts of this clonotype. CDR3 loop: CASSLQGGSNQPQHF. The CDR3 DNA reads as TGTGCCAGCAGCCTACAGGGTGGGAGCAATCAGCCCCAGCATTTT. This chain links TRBV7-9 with TRBJ1-5; TRBD1 is a possible D gene (6 bases). Trimming stripped 5 bases from V and 1 base from J, with 12 bases between. The germline gives CDR1 SEHNR, CDR2 FQNEAQ (reference sequence). This CDR3 has 15 residues.

This clonotype was observed at least ten times. The chain links TRBV7-2 to TRBJ2-7; D unresolved. This CDR3 is built from 13 residues. Per germline, CDR1 SGHTA and CDR2 FQGNSA. V was clipped by 3 bases and J by 3 bases, with 9 bases between them. CDR3 sequence: CASSLGWDYEQYF. CDR3 bases: TGTGCCAGCAGCTTGGGGTGGGACTACGAGCAGTACTTC.

This clonotype appeared a few times. The V gene is TRBV12-3 or TRBV12-4, the J gene TRBJ2-1; D gene unclear. The CDR3 extends over 13 amino acids. Trimming took 4 bases from V and 10 from J, leaving 14 bases between them. CDR3 sequence (DNA): TGTGCCAGCAGTTCGGGTCGACAACTCGAGCAGTTCTTC. Amino acid sequence: CASSSGRQLEQFF.

The V gene is TRBV7-2, the J gene TRBJ2-3; D is unclear. The CDR3 is 21 amino acids. V lost 5 bases and J lost 2, with 32 bases in between. Per the germline V gene, CDR1 is SGHTA and CDR2 is FQGNSA. CDR3 protein: CASSHPQQTPPPLAPTDTQYF. The CDR3 DNA reads TGTGCCAGCAGCCATCCACAGCAGACCCCTCCCCCCCTGGCCCCCACAGATACGCAGTATTTT. Variable domain in full (rest from reference TRBV7-2 and TRBJ2-3): GAGVSQSPSNKVTEKGKDVELRCDPISGHTALYWYRQSLGQGLEFLIYFQGNSAPDKSGLPSDRFSAERTGGSVSTLTIQRTQQEDSAVYLCASSHPQQTPPPLAPTDTQYFGPGTRLTVL.

The chain combines TRBV7-2 with TRBJ2-7, with D perhaps TRBD2 (6 bases). The germline V and J ends were trimmed by 3 bases and 0 bases, with 21 bases remaining between them. The germline V gene has CDR1 SGHTA and CDR2 FQGNSA. The CDR3 contains 18 residues. The CDR3 coding sequence is TGTGCCAGCAGCTTCGGTAATAGCGGATTATCCTCCTCCTACGAGCAGTACTTC. This codes for CASSFGNSGLSSSYEQYF.

The chain couples TRBV7-9 to TRBJ1-1; possibly TRBD1 for D (5 bases). Looked up from germline, CDR1 is SEHNR and CDR2 is FQNEAQ (reference sequence). The germline V and J ends were trimmed by 5 bases and 7 bases, with 11 bases remaining between them. There are 12 residues in the CDR3. The CDR3 spells CASSPGADEAFF. In nucleotides, the CDR3 is TGTGCCAGCAGCCCCGGGGCTGATGAAGCTTTCTTT.

This clonotype has only a few counts. The chain joins TRBV10-3 to TRBJ1-5; 9 bases align to TRBD1. Trimming cost V 0 bases and J 5 bases; bases outside gene matches: 2. Germline loops: CDR1 ENHRY, CDR2 SYGVKD. The CDR3 length is 15 residues. CDR3: CAISESRQGDQPQHF. CDR3 in DNA: TGTGCCATCAGTGAGTCGAGACAGGGGGATCAGCCCCAGCATTTT.